This T cell receptor (beta chain) derives from a study of T-cell memory formation after mild COVID-19. Points from the study as a whole: Clones that got smaller from day 15 to 85 had even CD4/CD8, while clones growing later tipped toward CD4+.

TCRdb reprocessed the 5' RACE reads with MiXCR, giving one entry per CDR3 protein. The data hold 500,000 to 550,000 distinct CDR3 sequences, with 20% observed a single time. V shed 2 bases, J shed 1 base, and the junction held 10 bases outside the gene matches. Germline CDR1 reads LNHDA; CDR2 reads SQIVND (reference sequence). This CDR3 region has 18 residues. This clonotype occurred a few times. Its antigen is not known. The clonotype was recovered from an adult woman who had mild COVID-19 (a few samples of this study predate the infection). Cell type and time point are not known. The sample comprised PBMCs or a T cell subset sorted from them (not recorded which). The J gene is TRBJ2-7, the V gene TRBV19; TRBD2 aligns across 11 bases. CDR3 nucleotides: TGTGCCAGTAGTATAAGCTCCAGGACTAGCGGGTTATCCTACGAGCAGTACTTC. Translation: CASSISSRTSGLSYEQYF.